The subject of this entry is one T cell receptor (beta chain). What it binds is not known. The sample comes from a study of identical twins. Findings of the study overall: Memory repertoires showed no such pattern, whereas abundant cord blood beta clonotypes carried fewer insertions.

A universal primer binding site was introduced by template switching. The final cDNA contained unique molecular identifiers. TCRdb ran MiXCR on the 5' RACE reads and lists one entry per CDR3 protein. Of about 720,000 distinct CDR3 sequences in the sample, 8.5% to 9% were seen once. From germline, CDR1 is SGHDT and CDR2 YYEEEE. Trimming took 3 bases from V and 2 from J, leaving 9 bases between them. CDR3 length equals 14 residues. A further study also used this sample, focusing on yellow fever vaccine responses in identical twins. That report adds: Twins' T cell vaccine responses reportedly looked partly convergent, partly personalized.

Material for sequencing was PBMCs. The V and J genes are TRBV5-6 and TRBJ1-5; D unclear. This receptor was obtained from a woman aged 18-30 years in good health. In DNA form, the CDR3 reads TGTGCCAGCAGCTACGGAATAGGCAATCAGCCCCAGCATTTT. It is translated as CASSYGIGNQPQHF.